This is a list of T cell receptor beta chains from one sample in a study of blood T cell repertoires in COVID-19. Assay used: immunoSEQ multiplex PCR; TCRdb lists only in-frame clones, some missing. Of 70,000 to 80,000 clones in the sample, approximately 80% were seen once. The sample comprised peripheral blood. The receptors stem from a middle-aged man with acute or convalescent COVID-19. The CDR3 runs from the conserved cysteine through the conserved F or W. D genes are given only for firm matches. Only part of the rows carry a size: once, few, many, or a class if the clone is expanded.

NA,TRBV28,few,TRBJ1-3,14,CASSLWGEGNTIYF,TGTGCCAGCAGTTTATGGGGGGAGGGGAACACCATATATTTT
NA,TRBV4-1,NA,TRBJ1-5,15,CASSQQTGPNQPQHF,TGCGCCAGCAGCCAACAGACAGGCCCCAATCAGCCCCAGCATTTT
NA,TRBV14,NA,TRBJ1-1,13,CASSQALTTSAFF,TGTGCCAGCAGCCAAGCCCTAACCACCTCAGCTTTCTTT
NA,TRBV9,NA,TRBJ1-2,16,CASSRTDRATHYGYTF,TGTGCCAGCAGCAGAACGGACAGAGCCACACACTATGGCTACACCTTC
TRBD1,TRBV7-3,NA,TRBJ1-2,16,CASSLPADRELDGYTF,TGTGCCAGCAGCTTACCCGCGGACAGGGAGTTAGATGGCTACACCTTC
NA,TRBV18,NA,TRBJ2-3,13,CASSRRSTDTQYF,TGTGCCAGCTCACGCAGGAGCACAGATACGCAGTATTTT
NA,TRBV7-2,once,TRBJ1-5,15,CASSLTGGGSQPQHF,TGTGCCAGCAGCTTAACGGGGGGAGGCTCTCAGCCCCAGCATTTT
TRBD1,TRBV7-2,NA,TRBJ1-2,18,CASSFRGGGQGALGGYTF,TGTGCCAGCAGCTTTCGCGGTGGGGGACAGGGGGCCTTAGGTGGCTACACCTTC
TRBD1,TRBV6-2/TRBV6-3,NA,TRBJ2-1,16,CASSYRDRPSDNEQFF,TGTGCCAGCAGTTACCGGGACAGGCCAAGTGACAATGAGCAGTTCTTC
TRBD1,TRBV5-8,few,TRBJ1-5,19,CASSLGRTGRHTSNQPQHF,TGTGCCAGCAGCTTGGGAAGGACAGGGCGTCATACTAGCAATCAGCCCCAGCATTTT
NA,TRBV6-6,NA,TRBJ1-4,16,CASSYSRATTNEKLFF,TGTGCCAGCAGTTACTCGAGGGCAACAACTAATGAAAAACTGTTTTTT
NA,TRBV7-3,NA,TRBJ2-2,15,CASSFDRQSTGELFF,TGTGCCAGCAGCTTCGACAGACAGTCCACCGGGGAGCTGTTTTTT
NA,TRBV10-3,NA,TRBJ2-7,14,CAISEGARTTEQYF,TGTGCCATCAGTGAAGGGGCCCGGACAACCGAGCAGTACTTC
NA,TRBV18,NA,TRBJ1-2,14,CASSPPGGVYGYTF,TGTGCCAGCTCACCCCCCGGGGGAGTCTATGGCTACACCTTC
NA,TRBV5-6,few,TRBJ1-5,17,CASSSQAQGVSNQPQHF,TGTGCCAGCAGCTCGCAAGCACAGGGTGTTAGCAATCAGCCCCAGCATTTT
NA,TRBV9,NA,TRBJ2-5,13,CASSLSNQETQYF,TGTGCCAGCAGCCTCAGTAATCAAGAGACCCAGTACTTC
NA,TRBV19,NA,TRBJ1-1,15,CASTGLGAGNTEAFF,TGTGCCAGTACCGGGCTCGGGGCGGGGAATACTGAAGCTTTCTTT
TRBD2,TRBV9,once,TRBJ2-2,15,CASSNRLAVTGELFF,TGTGCCAGCAGCAACCGACTAGCGGTAACCGGGGAGCTGTTTTTT
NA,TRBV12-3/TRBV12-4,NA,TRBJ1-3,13,CASTPGGGNTIYF,TGTGCCAGCACCCCGGGAGGAGGAAACACCATATATTTT
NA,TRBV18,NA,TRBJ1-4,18,CASSPGGEVGATNEKLFF,TGTGCCAGCTCACCAGGCGGGGAGGTGGGGGCAACTAATGAAAAACTGTTTTTT
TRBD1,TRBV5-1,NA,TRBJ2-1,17,CASSLVPSGGAYNEQFF,TGCGCCAGCAGCTTGGTCCCGTCAGGGGGCGCCTACAATGAGCAGTTCTTC
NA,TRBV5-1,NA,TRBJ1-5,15,CASSLEGDGNQPQHF,TGCGCCAGCAGCTTGGAAGGGGATGGCAATCAGCCCCAGCATTTT
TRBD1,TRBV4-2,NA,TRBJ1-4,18,CASSQDGQGATTNEKLFF,TGTGCCAGCAGCCAAGATGGACAGGGGGCCACAACTAATGAAAAACTGTTTTTT
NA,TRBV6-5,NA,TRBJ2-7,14,CASSLQISSYEQYF,TGTGCCAGCAGTTTACAGATTTCCTCCTACGAGCAGTACTTC
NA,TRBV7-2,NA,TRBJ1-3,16,CASSLTGYTLGNTIYF,TGTGCCAGCAGCTTAACCGGTTATACCCTCGGAAACACCATATATTTT
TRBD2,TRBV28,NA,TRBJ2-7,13,CASKRSGSAEQYF,TGTGCCAGCAAACGTAGCGGGAGTGCCGAGCAGTACTTC
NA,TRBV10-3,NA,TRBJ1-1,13,CAIRGDINTEAFF,TGTGCCATCAGGGGGGACATCAACACTGAAGCTTTCTTT
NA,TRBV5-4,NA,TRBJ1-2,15,CAISPGQVDVYGYTF,TGTGCCATAAGCCCAGGACAAGTGGATGTTTATGGCTACACCTTC
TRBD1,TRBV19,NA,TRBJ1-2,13,CASSETGVYGYTF,TGTGCCAGTAGTGAGACAGGGGTTTATGGCTACACCTTC
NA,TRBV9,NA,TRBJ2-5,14,CASSVDSRQETQYF,TGTGCCAGCAGCGTAGACAGCAGACAAGAGACCCAGTACTTC
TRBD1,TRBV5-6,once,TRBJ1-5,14,CASSSTGVEQPQHF,TGTGCCAGCAGCTCGACAGGGGTGGAGCAGCCCCAGCATTTT
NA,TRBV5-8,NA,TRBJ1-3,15,CASSFRGFVGNTIYF,TGTGCCAGCAGCTTTCGGGGGTTTGTTGGAAACACCATATATTTT
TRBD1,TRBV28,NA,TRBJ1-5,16,CASSSTGEGKNQPQHF,TGTGCCAGCAGTTCGACAGGGGAGGGGAAAAATCAGCCCCAGCATTTT
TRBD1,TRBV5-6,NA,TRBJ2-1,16,CASSLVGTAVYNEQFF,TGTGCCAGCAGCTTGGTAGGGACAGCAGTGTACAATGAGCAGTTCTTC
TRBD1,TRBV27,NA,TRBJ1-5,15,CASSWDRGSNQPQHF,TGTGCCAGCAGTTGGGACAGGGGGAGCAATCAGCCCCAGCATTTT
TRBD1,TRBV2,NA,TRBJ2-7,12,CASRGDSGEQYF,TGTGCCAGCAGGGGGGACAGCGGCGAGCAGTACTTC
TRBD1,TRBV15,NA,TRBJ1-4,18,CATSRAKLWGQGKEKLFF,TGTGCCACCAGCAGGGCCAAGCTGTGGGGACAGGGGAAAGAAAAACTGTTTTTT
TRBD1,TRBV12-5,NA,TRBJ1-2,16,CASDRSGRGSRHGYTF,TGTGCTAGTGATCGTTCCGGCAGGGGGAGTCGGCATGGCTACACCTTC
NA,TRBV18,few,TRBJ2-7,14,CASSPLRNTYEQYF,TGTGCCAGCTCACCCTTGCGGAACACCTACGAGCAGTACTTC
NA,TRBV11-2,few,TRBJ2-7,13,CASSLKTGYEQYF,TGTGCCAGCAGCTTGAAAACAGGTTACGAGCAGTACTTC